This T cell receptor beta chain comes out of a study of shared clonotypes between healthy human individuals. Whole-study context: Each donor contributed plates that comprised three CD4 naive, three CD4 memory, two CD8 naive and one CD8 memory.

CD4+ cells were split into CD45RA+ naive and CD45RA-negative memory subsets. Study-level findings and limits: Shared clonotypes across all four donors exceeded non-shared ones in generation probability.

The protocol was immunoSEQ multiplex PCR, while the TCRdb copy is restricted to in-frame clones and leaves out a portion. The table includes roughly 760,000 clones, roughly 70% detected once. This clone came up once. As yet, its antigen is unknown. The CDR3 is 13 residues long. Germline loops: CDR1 SGHRS, CDR2 YFSETQ. Trimming took off 0 bases at V and 4 bases at J, with 8 bases between the two ends. The V and J genes are TRBV5-1 and TRBJ2-7; D perhaps matches TRBD1 (5 bases). The clonotype comes from a woman in her 30s in good health. Specimen: memory CD4+ T cells sorted from blood. Subset here: CD45RA-negative fraction. CDR3 in amino acids: CASSLDDSYEQYF. The CDR3 DNA reads TGCGCCAGCAGCTTGGACGACAGTTACGAGCAGTACTTC.